Following are 30 T cell receptor beta chains from one sample sequenced in a study of radiation and T cells in renal cell carcinoma. Time point of the sample: baseline pretreatment blood. The sample's treatment: 15 Gy SBRT to primary tumor, nephrectomy 4 weeks later. Assay: immunoSEQ multiplex PCR; the TCRdb copy retains only in-frame clones and omits some. This sample has 140,000 to 150,000 clones; less than 90% occur once, and the top ten carry 4.1%. This specimen consisted of blood, obtained from a patient whose treatment included radiotherapy and nephrectomy. Receptors originate from a woman between 70 and 85 years old with renal cell carcinoma.

This clone was seen just once. CDR3 residues: CASRPSGKPETQYF. The CDR3 DNA follows: TGTGCCAGCAGGCCCTCAGGGAAGCCAGAGACCCAGTACTTC. The chain couples TRBV27 to TRBJ2-5; possibly TRBD1 for D (5 bases). Germline CDR1 MNHEY, CDR2 SMNVEV (reference sequence). The ends were cut back, 6 bases at V and 4 bases at J, with 15 bases in the middle. The CDR3 is 14 amino acids.

The chain has TRBV13 and TRBJ2-7, with 8 bases lining up with TRBD1. The CDR3 covers 16 residues. CDR1 and CDR2 from the germline V gene are PRHDT and FYEKMQ (reference sequence). J was trimmed by 6 bases and V by 4 bases; bases with no gene match: 14. CDR3 amino acids: CASSSDRDGLGSEQYF. The CDR3 DNA reads TGTGCCAGCAGCTCGGACAGGGACGGTCTTGGGTCCGAGCAGTACTTC. The whole variable domain, remainder taken from reference TRBV13 and TRBJ2-7, is AAGVIQSPRHLIKEKRETATLKCYPIPRHDTVYWYQQGPGQDPQFLISFYEKMQSDKGSIPDRFSAQQFSDYHSELNMSSLELGDSALYFCASSSDRDGLGSEQYFGPGTRLTVT.

V and J are TRBV15 and TRBJ1-1; no clear D. V was pared by 1 base and J by 1 base, with 4 bases between. Germline assignment: CDR1 LNHNV and CDR2 YYDKDF (reference sequence). The CDR3 has 13 residues. The CDR3 DNA sequence: TGTGCCACCAGCAGAGTTCAGAACACTGAAGCTTTCTTT. Its protein product is CATSRVQNTEAFF.

This clone was seen once. This chain connects TRBV19 to TRBJ1-5; D gene uncertain. The CDR3 extends over 13 amino acids. V lost 5 bases and J lost 4, with 9 bases in between. The germline V gene has CDR1 LNHDA and CDR2 SQIVND (reference sequence). CDR3 in amino acids: CASSPARNQPQHF. The CDR3 DNA is TGTGCCAGTAGTCCCGCCAGAAATCAGCCCCAGCATTTT.

This clone was observed a few times. This chain uses TRBV30 with TRBJ1-5, with unresolved D. The CDR3 is 13 amino acids. V was shortened by 0 bases and J by 7 bases, with 10 bases between the two germline ends. Germline V gene lookup returns CDR1 GTSNPN and CDR2 SVGIG (reference sequence). CDR3 in DNA: TGTGCCTGGAGTGTAAGGGAGGGACAGCCCCAGCATTTT. Its protein is CAWSVREGQPQHF. Based on the CDR3 plus reference TRBV30 and TRBJ1-5, the full variable domain is SQTIHQWPATLVQPVGSPLSLECTVEGTSNPNLYWYRQAAGRGLQLLFYSVGIGQISSEVPQNLSASRPQDRQFILSSKKLLLSDSGFYLCAWSVREGQPQHFGDGTRLSIL.

V usage is TRBV4-2 and J usage is TRBJ2-5; 9 nucleotides match TRBD1. The CDR3 is 14 amino acids. Germline CDR1 is LGHNA and CDR2 is YNFKEQ. Germline trimming cut 0 bases from V and 4 bases from J; bases unmatched to any gene: 0. For the CDR3, the DNA is TGTGCCAGCAGCCAAGAGACAGGGGGAGAGACCCAGTACTTC. Translated, it gives CASSQETGGETQYF.

The J gene is TRBJ1-6, the V gene TRBV11-1, with 7 bases fitting TRBD1. In germline, CDR1 is SGHAT, CDR2 FQDESV (reference sequence). V lost 6 bases, J lost 7 bases, and 6 bases stayed unmatched. The CDR3 contains 14 residues. The CDR3 here is CASSLPGQNSPLHF. DNA for the CDR3: TGTGCCAGCAGTCTTCCGGGACAGAATTCACCCCTCCACTTT.

This sequence joins TRBV5-1 and TRBJ2-7; the match to TRBD1 covers 7 bases. The V gene end was trimmed by 0 bases and the J gene end by 3 bases; junction bases not matched to a gene: 3. The CDR3 totals 14 residues. The germline gives CDR1 SGHRS, CDR2 YFSETQ. The CDR3 DNA follows: TGCGCCAGCAGCTTGGGACAGGGTGGCTACGAGCAGTACTTC. Its translation: CASSLGQGGYEQYF.

J is TRBJ2-7 and V is TRBV5-6, with D maybe TRBD1 (6 bases). This CDR3 contains 12 residues. Germline CDR1 and CDR2: SGHDT and YYEEEE. Trimming took 5 bases from V and 5 from J, leaving 11 bases between them. In DNA form, the CDR3 reads TGTGCCAGCAGTCTGGGGGCCCACGAGCAGTACTTC. Its protein is CASSLGAHEQYF.

Worth noting for this clone: Distinct nucleotide sequences in the sample also encode this CDR3. The chain carries TRBV7-2 and TRBJ1-5, with D unresolved. Per the germline V gene, CDR1 is SGHTA and CDR2 is FQGNSA. This CDR3 is 15 amino acids long. With 0 bases removed from V and 0 bases from J, the gap between germline ends came to 6 bases. In DNA form, the CDR3 reads TGTGCCAGCAGCTTAGCAGGCCTTAGCAATCAGCCCCAGCATTTT. Protein sequence: CASSLAGLSNQPQHF.

This rearrangement joins TRBV12-5 to TRBJ2-3, with D hard to call. The ends were cut back, 2 bases at V and 5 bases at J, with 8 bases in the middle. CDR1 LGHNT and CDR2 FRNRAP come from the germline V gene. This CDR3 spans 13 amino acids. The CDR3, as DNA: TGTGCTAGTGGTTTGATTTGGGGAGATACGCAGTATTTT. Translated: CASGLIWGDTQYF.

V is TRBV25-1 and J is TRBJ1-6; no clear D gene. V lost 1 base, J lost 7 bases, and 11 bases lay in between. The CDR3 length is 15 residues. Germline assignment: CDR1 MGHDK and CDR2 SYGVNS. CDR3 in DNA: TGTGCCAGCAGTGAATCCGTGGGTACGAATTCACCCCTCCACTTT. This sequence encodes CASSESVGTNSPLHF. Drawing the rest from reference TRBV25-1 and TRBJ1-6, the complete variable domain is EADIYQTPRYLVIGTGKKITLECSQTMGHDKMYWYQQDPGMELHLIHYSYGVNSTEKGDLSSESTVSRIRTEHFPLTLESARPSHTSQYLCASSESVGTNSPLHFGNGTRLTVT.

This clone showed up just once. The chain uses TRBV11-3 and TRBJ1-1, with unresolved D. The V gene lost 5 bases and the J gene lost 6 bases, with 7 bases spanning the gap. The CDR3 runs 11 residues. Germline lookup yields CDR1 SGHNT and CDR2 YENEEA. CDR3 protein: CASSLRAEAFF. The CDR3 region has the DNA TGTGCCAGCAGCCTCCGGGCTGAAGCTTTCTTT.

The chain employs TRBV9 and TRBJ2-1; D unclear. V was clipped by 0 bases and J by 6 bases, with 10 bases between them. The CDR3 totals 14 residues. The V gene's germline CDR1 is SGDLS and CDR2 YYNGEE. CDR3 loop: CASSVVGGPNEQFF. The CDR3, as DNA: TGTGCCAGCAGCGTAGTCGGCGGACCCAATGAGCAGTTCTTC.

The chain uses TRBV6-6 and TRBJ2-4, with D possibly TRBD2 on 5 matching bases. Trimming pared 6 bases from V and 0 bases from J, leaving 9 bases between. In germline, CDR1 is MNHNY, CDR2 SVGAGI (reference sequence). CDR3 length: 14 residues. CDR3 sequence: CASSSRVAKNIQYF. The CDR3 region has the DNA TGTGCCAGCAGCTCGCGGGTAGCCAAAAACATTCAGTACTTC.

The sample holds one count of this clone. The rearrangement links TRBV2 to TRBJ2-3, with D possibly called TRBD1 or TRBD2 (5 bases each). The CDR3 has 14 residues. The V end lost 5 bases, the J end lost 0 bases, and 9 bases lay between the germline ends. In germline, CDR1 is SNHLY, CDR2 FYNNEI. The DNA for the CDR3 is TGTGCCAGCAGTACTGGGGGTAGCACAGATACGCAGTATTTT. It translates to CASSTGGSTDTQYF.

This chain uses TRBV28 with TRBJ1-6; 8 positions match TRBD1. The junction had 9 bases not matched to a gene; V was cut back by 4 bases and J by 7 bases. This CDR3 has 16 residues. Germline V gene data show CDR1 as MDHEN and CDR2 as SYDVKM. DNA of the CDR3: TGTGCCAGCAGTTCCCCGACAGGGGATGGGAATTCACCCCTCCACTTT. The encoded protein is CASSSPTGDGNSPLHF.

CDR3 in amino acids: CASSPPGTMNTEAFF. The CDR3 bases are TGTGCCAGTAGCCCACCCGGGACGATGAACACTGAAGCTTTCTTT. V gene TRBV19 combines with J gene TRBJ1-1, with TRBD1 as a possible D gene (5 bases). The germline gives CDR1 LNHDA, CDR2 SQIVND (reference sequence). The CDR3 has 15 amino acids. V dropped 6 bases and J dropped 0 bases, with 14 bases sitting between them.

The chain uses TRBV29-1 and TRBJ2-4; 11 bases agree with TRBD1. Germline V CDR1 and CDR2: SQVTM, ANQGSEA. This CDR3 contains 15 residues. The V gene end was trimmed by 6 bases and the J gene end by 5 bases; junction bases not matched to a gene: 9. The CDR3 is CSVKRDRGNQNIQYF. DNA of the CDR3: TGCAGCGTGAAGCGGGACAGGGGGAACCAAAACATTCAGTACTTC.

This clone has just a few counts. The chain uses TRBV5-6 and TRBJ1-1; D gene ambiguous. CDR1 and CDR2 from the germline V gene are SGHDT and YYEEEE. This CDR3 is 12 amino acids long. V lost 4 bases to trimming and J lost 1 base, with 5 bases between them. This CDR3 is CASSLTNTEAFF. The CDR3 bases are TGTGCCAGCAGCCTCACGAACACTGAAGCTTTCTTT.

The rearrangement uses TRBV11-2 and TRBJ2-1; TRBD2 agrees at 10 bases. This CDR3 is 15 amino acids long. The trim removed 6 bases at V and 7 bases at J, leaving 9 bases unmatched. Germline-derived CDR1 and CDR2 are SGHAT and FQNNGV. The CDR3 DNA sequence: TGTGCCAGCAGTCTAAGGGCTAGCGGGGGTAATGAGCAGTTCTTC. It translates to CASSLRASGGNEQFF.

J is TRBJ2-1 and V is TRBV5-1, with unresolved D. The CDR3 runs 15 residues. V lost 4 bases, J lost 0 bases, and 11 bases lay in between. CDR1 is SGHRS, CDR2 YFSETQ, per germline. The CDR3 DNA reads TGCGCCAGCAGCCAGCGACACTACTCCTACAATGAGCAGTTCTTC. This gives the protein CASSQRHYSYNEQFF.

The chain employs TRBV7-9 and TRBJ2-7; D is possibly TRBD1 (5 bases). The germline CDR1 and CDR2 sequences are SEHNR and FQNEAQ (reference sequence). This CDR3 spans 14 amino acids. The V gene lost 1 base and the J gene lost 2 bases, with 9 bases spanning the gap. The CDR3 DNA follows: TGTGCCAGCAGCTTAGTTGGGGCAACCTACGAGCAGTACTTC. It specifies CASSLVGATYEQYF.

The V and J genes are TRBV11-2 and TRBJ1-2, with D unclear. The CDR3 sequence is 13 residues long. V lost 0 bases and J 3 bases, leaving 5 bases between the germline ends. Germline CDR1 is SGHAT and CDR2 is FQNNGV. The CDR3 region is CASSLDRDYGYTF. CDR3 in DNA: TGTGCCAGCAGCTTAGACAGAGACTATGGCTACACCTTC. The full variable domain, with the rest looked up from reference TRBV11-2 and TRBJ1-2, is EAGVAQSPRYKIIEKRQSVAFWCNPISGHATLYWYQQILGQGPKLLIQFQNNGVVDDSQLPKDRFSAERLKGVDSTLKIQPAKLEDSAVYLCASSLDRDYGYTFGSGTRLTVV.

V gene TRBV5-3 combines with J gene TRBJ1-5, with TRBD1 matching over 8 bases. TRBV5-3 is known as an ORF, though its function is uncertain. The CDR3 totals 14 residues. V lost 4 bases to trimming and J lost 9 bases; unmatched junction nucleotides: 9. CDR3 DNA: TGTGCCAGAAGCCCATTGACAGGGGAAGGGCCCCAGCATTTT. Its translation: CARSPLTGEGPQHF.

This chain joins TRBV30 and TRBJ2-2, with D unclear. V was shortened by 0 bases and J by 4 bases, with 6 bases between the two germline ends. This CDR3 spans 13 amino acids. Looked up from germline, CDR1 is GTSNPN and CDR2 is SVGIG (reference sequence). CDR3 residues: CAWSVRPTGELFF. CDR3 nucleotides: TGTGCCTGGAGTGTACGGCCCACCGGGGAGCTGTTTTTT.

V is TRBV2 and J is TRBJ2-2; D unresolved. Germline CDR1 and CDR2: SNHLY and FYNNEI. CDR3 length: 11 residues. V lost 6 bases and J lost 8, with 7 bases in between. For the CDR3, the DNA is TGTGCCAGCAGCCGACAAGGGGAGCTGTTTTTT. Protein sequence: CASSRQGELFF.

This clone was seen more than once but under ten times. The rearrangement links TRBV5-4 to TRBJ1-6; no firm D call. Trimming stripped 3 bases from V and 6 bases from J, with 4 bases between. Germline V gene lookup returns CDR1 SGHNT and CDR2 YYREEE (reference sequence). The CDR3 extends over 12 amino acids. The CDR3 nucleotides are TGTGCCAGCAGCTCGGCTAATTCACCCCTCCACTTT. This gives the protein CASSSANSPLHF.

The chain is built from TRBV9 and TRBJ2-3; the D gene is possibly TRBD2 (5 bases). The CDR3 totals 16 residues. Germline loops: CDR1 SGDLS, CDR2 YYNGEE. Trimming pared 2 bases from V and 2 bases from J, leaving 15 bases between. The CDR3 protein is CASSVPGPADTDTQYF. DNA for the CDR3: TGTGCCAGCAGCGTTCCCGGCCCAGCGGACACAGATACGCAGTATTTT. The full variable domain, its missing parts supplied by reference TRBV9 and TRBJ2-3, is DSGVTQTPKHLITATGQRVTLRCSPRSGDLSVYWYQQSLDQGLQFLIQYYNGEERAKGNILERFSAQQFPDLHSELNLSSLELGDSALYFCASSVPGPADTDTQYFGPGTRLTVL.

J is TRBJ1-5 and V is TRBV9; no definite D call. The CDR3 is made up of 13 amino acids. CDR1 is SGDLS and CDR2 is YYNGEE in the germline V gene. V dropped 0 bases and J dropped 7 bases, with 8 bases sitting between them. CDR3 nucleotide sequence: TGTGCCAGCAGCGTAGTGTCAGGACAGCCCCAGCATTTT. Translating it yields CASSVVSGQPQHF.